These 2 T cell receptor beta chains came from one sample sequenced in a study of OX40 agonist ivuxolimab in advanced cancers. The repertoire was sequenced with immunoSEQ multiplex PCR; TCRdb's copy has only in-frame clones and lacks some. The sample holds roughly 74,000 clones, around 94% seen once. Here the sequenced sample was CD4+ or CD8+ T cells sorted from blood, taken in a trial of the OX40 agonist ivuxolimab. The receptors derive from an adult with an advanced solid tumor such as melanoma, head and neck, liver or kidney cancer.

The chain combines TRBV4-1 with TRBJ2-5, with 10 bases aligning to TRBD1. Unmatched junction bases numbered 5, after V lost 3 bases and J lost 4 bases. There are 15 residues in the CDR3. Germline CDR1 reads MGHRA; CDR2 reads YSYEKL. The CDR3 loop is CASSQTGGSGETQYF. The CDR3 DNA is TGCGCCAGCAGCCAGACAGGGGGCAGCGGAGAGACCCAGTACTTC.

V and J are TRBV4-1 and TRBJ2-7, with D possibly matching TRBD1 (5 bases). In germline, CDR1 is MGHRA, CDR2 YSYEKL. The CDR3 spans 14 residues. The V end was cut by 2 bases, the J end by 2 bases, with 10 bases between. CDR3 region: CASSQNQGAYEQYF. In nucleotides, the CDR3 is TGCGCCAGCAGCCAAAATCAGGGCGCCTACGAGCAGTACTTC.